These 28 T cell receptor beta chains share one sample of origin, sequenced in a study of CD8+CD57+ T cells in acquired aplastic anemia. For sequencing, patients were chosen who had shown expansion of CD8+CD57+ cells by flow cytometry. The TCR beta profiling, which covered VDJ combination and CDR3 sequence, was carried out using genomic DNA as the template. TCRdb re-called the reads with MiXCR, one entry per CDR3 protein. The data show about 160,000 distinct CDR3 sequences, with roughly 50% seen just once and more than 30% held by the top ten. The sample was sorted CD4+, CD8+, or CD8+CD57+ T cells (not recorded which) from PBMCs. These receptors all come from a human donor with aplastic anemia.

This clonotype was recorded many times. CDR3 loop: CASSQEEAYLGTEAFF. The CDR3 region has the DNA TGTGCCAGCAGCCAAGAAGAGGCCTACTTAGGGACTGAAGCTTTCTTT. This sequence joins TRBV4-2 and TRBJ1-1; no reliable D call. With 0 bases removed from V and 5 bases from J, the gap between germline ends came to 16 bases. Per germline, CDR1 LGHNA and CDR2 YNFKEQ. CDR3 length equals 16 residues.

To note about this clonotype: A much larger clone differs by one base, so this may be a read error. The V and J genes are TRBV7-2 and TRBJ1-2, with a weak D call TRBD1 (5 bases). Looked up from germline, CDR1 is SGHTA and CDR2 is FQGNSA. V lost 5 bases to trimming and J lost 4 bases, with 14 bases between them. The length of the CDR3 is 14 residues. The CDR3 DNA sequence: TGTGCCAGCAGCCTTGCTCAGGGCGGCTATGGCTACACCTTC. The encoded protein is CASSLAQGGYGYTF.

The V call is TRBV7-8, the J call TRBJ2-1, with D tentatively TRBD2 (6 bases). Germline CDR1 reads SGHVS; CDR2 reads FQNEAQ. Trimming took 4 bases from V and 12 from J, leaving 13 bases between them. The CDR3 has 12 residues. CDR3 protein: CASSSFGTGQFF. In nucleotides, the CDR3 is TGTGCCAGCAGCTCGTTCGGGACTGGGCAGTTCTTC.

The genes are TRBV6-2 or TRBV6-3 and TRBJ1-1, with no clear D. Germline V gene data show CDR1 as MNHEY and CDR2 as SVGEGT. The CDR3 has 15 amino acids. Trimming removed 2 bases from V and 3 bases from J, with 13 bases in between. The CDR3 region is CASSYPGRQYTEAFF. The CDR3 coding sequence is TGTGCCAGCAGTTACCCCGGCAGGCAATACACTGAAGCTTTCTTT.

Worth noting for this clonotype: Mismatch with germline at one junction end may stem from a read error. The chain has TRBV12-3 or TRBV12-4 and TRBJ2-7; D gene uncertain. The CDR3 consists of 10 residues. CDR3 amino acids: CASSLNDQYF. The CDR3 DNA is TGTGCCAGCAGTTTAAACGATCAGTACTTC.

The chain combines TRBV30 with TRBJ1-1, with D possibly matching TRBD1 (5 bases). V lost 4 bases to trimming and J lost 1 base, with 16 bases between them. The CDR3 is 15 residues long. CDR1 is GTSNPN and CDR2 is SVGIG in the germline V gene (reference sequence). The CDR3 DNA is TGTGCCTGGAATCTTGTAGACAGACCGAACACTGAAGCTTTCTTT. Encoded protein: CAWNLVDRPNTEAFF.

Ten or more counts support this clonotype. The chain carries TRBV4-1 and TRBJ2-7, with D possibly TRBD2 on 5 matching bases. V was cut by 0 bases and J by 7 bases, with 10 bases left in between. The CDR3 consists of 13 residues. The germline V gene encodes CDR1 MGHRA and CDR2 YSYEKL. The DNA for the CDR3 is TGCGCCAGCAGCCAAGACGAGCGGTGGGAGCAGTACTTC. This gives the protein CASSQDERWEQYF.

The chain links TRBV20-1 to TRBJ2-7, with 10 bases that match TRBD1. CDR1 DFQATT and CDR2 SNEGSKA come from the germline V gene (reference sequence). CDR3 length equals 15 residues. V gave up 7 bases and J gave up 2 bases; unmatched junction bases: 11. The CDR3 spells CSGKSPGQGPYEQYF. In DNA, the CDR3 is TGCAGTGGCAAATCGCCGGGACAGGGGCCCTACGAGCAGTACTTC.

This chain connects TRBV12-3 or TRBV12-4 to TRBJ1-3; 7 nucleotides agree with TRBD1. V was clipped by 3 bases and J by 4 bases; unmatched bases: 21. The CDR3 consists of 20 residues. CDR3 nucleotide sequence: TGTGCCAGCAGTTTTCTCGTATTTACACCGAGGGGGCTCGAAGGAAACACCATATATTTT. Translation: CASSFLVFTPRGLEGNTIYF.

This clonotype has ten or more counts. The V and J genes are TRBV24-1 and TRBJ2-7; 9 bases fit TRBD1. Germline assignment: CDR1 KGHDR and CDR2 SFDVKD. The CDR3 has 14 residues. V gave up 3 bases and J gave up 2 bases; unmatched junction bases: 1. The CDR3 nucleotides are TGTGCCACCAGTGATGGGACAGGGACCTACGAGCAGTACTTC. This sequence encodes CATSDGTGTYEQYF.

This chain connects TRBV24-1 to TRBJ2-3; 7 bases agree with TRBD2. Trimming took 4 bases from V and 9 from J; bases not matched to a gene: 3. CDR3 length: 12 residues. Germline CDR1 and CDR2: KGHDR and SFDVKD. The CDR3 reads CATSDLAETQYF. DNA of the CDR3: TGTGCCACCAGTGACCTAGCGGAGACGCAGTATTTT.

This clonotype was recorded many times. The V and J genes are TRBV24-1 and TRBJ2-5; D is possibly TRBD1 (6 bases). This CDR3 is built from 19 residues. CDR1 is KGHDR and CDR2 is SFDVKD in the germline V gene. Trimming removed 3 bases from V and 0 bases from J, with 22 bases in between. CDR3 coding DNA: TGTGCCACCAGTGATCGCTCTACTCCAGGGGCTACGTACCAAGAGACCCAGTACTTC. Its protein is CATSDRSTPGATYQETQYF.

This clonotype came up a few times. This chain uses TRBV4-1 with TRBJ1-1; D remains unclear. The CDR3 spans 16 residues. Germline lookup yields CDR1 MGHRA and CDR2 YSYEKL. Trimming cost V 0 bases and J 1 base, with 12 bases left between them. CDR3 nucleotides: TGCGCCAGCAGCCAAGATTGGTGGGCCAGGAACACTGAAGCTTTCTTT. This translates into CASSQDWWARNTEAFF.

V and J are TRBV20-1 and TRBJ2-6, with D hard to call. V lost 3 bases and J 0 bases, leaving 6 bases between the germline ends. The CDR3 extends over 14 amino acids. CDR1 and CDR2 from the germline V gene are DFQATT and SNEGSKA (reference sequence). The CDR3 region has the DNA TGCAGTGCTAGTGGGGACTCTGGGGCCAACGTCCTGACTTTC. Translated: CSASGDSGANVLTF.

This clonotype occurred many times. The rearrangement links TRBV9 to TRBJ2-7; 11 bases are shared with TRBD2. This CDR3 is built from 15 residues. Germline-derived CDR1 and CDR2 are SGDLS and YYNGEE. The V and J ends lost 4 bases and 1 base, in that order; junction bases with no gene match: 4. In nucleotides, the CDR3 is TGTGCCAGCAGCCCCCGACTAGCGGGATCCTACGAGCAGTACTTC. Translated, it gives CASSPRLAGSYEQYF.

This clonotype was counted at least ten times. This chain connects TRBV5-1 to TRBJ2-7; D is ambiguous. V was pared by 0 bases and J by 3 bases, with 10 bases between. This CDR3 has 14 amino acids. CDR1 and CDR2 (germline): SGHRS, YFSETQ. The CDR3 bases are TGCGCCAGCAGCTTGGTGTCGGATAACTACGAGCAGTACTTC. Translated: CASSLVSDNYEQYF. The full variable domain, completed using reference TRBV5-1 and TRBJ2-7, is KAGVTQTPRYLIKTRGQQVTLSCSPISGHRSVSWYQQTPGQGLQFLFEYFSETQRNKGNFPGRFSGRQFSNSRSEMNVSTLELGDSALYLCASSLVSDNYEQYFGPGTRLTVT.

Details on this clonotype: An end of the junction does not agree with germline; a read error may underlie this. CDR3 coding DNA: TGCGTTTGGTGGACCTCCTATAGTTCACCCCTCCACTTT. Amino acids: CVWWTSYSSPLHF. V gene TRBV20-1 combines with J gene TRBJ1-6; D ambiguous. Germline-derived CDR1 and CDR2 are DFQATT and SNEGSKA (reference sequence). The CDR3 covers 13 residues.

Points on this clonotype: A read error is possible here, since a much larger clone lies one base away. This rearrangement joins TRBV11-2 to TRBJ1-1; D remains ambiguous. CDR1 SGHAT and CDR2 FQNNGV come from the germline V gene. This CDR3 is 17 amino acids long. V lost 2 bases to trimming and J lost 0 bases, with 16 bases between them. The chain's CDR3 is CASSLTAPRSMNTEAFF. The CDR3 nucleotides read TGTGCCAGCAGCTTAACGGCGCCCAGAAGCATGAACACTGAAGCTTTCTTT.

The CDR3 DNA follows: TGTGCCATCAGGGGACCGGGACTACCAGGAGAGACCCAGTACTTC. Encoded protein: CAIRGPGLPGETQYF. J is TRBJ2-5 and V is TRBV10-3, with 7 bases that match TRBD2. The CDR3 is made up of 15 amino acids. Germline-derived CDR1 and CDR2 are ENHRY and SYGVKD. V lost 6 bases and J lost 4; bases outside the gene matches: 11.

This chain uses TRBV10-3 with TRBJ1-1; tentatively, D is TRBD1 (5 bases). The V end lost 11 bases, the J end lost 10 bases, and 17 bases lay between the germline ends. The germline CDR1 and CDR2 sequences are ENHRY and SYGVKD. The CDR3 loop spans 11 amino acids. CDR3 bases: TGTGCCGGCAGTGAAGTGGGGGGAGCTTTCTTT. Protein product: CAGSEVGGAFF.

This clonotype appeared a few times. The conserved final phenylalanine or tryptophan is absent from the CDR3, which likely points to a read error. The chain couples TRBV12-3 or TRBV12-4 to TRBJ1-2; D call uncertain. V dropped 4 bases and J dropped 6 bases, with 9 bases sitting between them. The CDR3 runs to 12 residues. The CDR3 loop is CASSSLGDGYTS. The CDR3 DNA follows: TGTGCCAGCAGTTCGCTTGGGGATGGCTACACCTCC.

DNA of the CDR3: TGTGCCAGCAGTAATCGCACGGATGCTGGACGACTAGCGGGAGGTCTATCCTACAATGAGCAGTTCTTC. It encodes CASSNRTDAGRLAGGLSYNEQFF. V gene TRBV25-1 combines with J gene TRBJ2-1; 13 bases fit TRBD2. With V trimmed by 5 bases and J by 1 base, 23 bases remained unmatched. Germline CDR1 MGHDK, CDR2 SYGVNS. This CDR3 has 23 amino acids.

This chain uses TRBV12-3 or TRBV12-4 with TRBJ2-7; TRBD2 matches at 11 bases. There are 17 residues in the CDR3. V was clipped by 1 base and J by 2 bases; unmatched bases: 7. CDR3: CASSLGLAGGKTYEQYF. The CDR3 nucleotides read TGTGCCAGCAGTTTAGGTCTAGCGGGAGGAAAAACCTACGAGCAGTACTTC.

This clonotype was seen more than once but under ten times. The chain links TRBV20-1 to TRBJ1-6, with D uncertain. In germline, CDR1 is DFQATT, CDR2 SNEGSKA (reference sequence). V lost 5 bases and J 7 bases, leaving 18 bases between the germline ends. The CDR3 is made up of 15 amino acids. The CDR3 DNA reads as TGCAGTGCTGAGAGCCCCGGGGTGCAGAATTCACCCCTCCACTTT. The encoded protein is CSAESPGVQNSPLHF.

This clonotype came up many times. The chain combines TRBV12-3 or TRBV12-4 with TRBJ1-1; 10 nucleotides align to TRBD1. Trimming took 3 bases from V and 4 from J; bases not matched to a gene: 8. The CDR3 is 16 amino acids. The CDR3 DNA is TGTGCCAGCAGTTTGAGCCCGTGGACAGGGGGCACTGAAGCTTTCTTT. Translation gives CASSLSPWTGGTEAFF.

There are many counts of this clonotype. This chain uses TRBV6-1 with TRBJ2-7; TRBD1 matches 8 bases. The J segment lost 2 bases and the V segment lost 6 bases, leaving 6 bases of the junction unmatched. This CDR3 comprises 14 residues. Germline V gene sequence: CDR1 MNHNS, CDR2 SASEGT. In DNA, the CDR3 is TGTGCCAGCAGCCAGGACAGGGCTCCCTACGAGCAGTACTTC. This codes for CASSQDRAPYEQYF.

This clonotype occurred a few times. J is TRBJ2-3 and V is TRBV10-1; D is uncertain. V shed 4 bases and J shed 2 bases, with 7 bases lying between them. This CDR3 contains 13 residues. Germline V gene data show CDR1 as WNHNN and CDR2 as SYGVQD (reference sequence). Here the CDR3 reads CASSGYITDTQYF. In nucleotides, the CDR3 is TGCGCCAGCAGTGGATATATCACAGATACGCAGTATTTT.

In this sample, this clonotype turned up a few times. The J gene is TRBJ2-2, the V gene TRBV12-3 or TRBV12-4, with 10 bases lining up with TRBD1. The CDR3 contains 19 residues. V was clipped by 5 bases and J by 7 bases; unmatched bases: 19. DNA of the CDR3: TGTGCCAGCAGTATCCCGGTTATTAGGGACAGGGGCGCGGGCGGGGAGCTGTTTTTT. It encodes CASSIPVIRDRGAGGELFF.